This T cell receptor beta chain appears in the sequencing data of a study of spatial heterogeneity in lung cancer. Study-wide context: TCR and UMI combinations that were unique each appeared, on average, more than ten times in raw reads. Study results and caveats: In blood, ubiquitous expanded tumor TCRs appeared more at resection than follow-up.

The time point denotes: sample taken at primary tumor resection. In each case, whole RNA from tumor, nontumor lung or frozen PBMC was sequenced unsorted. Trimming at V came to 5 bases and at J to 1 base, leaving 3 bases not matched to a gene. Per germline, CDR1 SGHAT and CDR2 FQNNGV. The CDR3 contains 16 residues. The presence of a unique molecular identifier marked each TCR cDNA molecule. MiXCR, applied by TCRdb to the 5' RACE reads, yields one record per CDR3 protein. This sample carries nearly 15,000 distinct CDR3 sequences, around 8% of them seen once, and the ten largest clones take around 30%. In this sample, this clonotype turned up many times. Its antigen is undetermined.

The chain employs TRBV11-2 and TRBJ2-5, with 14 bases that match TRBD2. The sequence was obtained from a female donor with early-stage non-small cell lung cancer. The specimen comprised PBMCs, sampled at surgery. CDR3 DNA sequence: TGTGCCAGCAGCATTGGACTAGCGGGAGGCCAAGAGACCCAGTACTTC. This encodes CASSIGLAGGQETQYF.